Presented here are 28 T cell receptor delta chains from one specimen sequenced in a study of γδ T cells in repeated Plasmodium falciparum infection. Flow sorting of PBMC yielded separate Vgamma9/Vdelta2+ and Vdelta2-negative gammadelta T cell populations for bulk repertoire analysis. TCRdb used CATT to re-call clones from the multiplex PCR reads. The sample lists 90,000 or so delta-chain clones; roughly 0.98% were seen once. The material sequenced was gamma-delta T cells from blood. The receptors here all came from a pool of human donors (malaria-infected and uninfected, not separated).

This clone was recorded at least ten times. The protein that TCRdb holds for this DNA derives from a much larger clone and differs from the translated DNA at residue 8, which likely indicates a read error; the protein shown here is translated from the DNA. This chain links TRDV2 with TRDJ1, with D maybe TRDD3 (6 bases). Germline CDR1 is GEAIGNYY and CDR2 is EKD. The CDR3 has 20 residues. V gave up 0 bases and J gave up 2 bases, with 27 bases separating them. The CDR3 coding sequence is TGTGCCTGTGACACCAACCTACGAGGATGCCAAGGGGATCGGACCGATAAACTCATCTTT. Protein: CACDTNLRGCQGDRTDKLIF.

This clone was seen more than once but under ten times. The TCRdb protein comes from a much larger clone and disagrees with this DNA's translation at residue 11, likely due to a read error; the protein given here is derived from the DNA. The chain has TRDV1 and TRDJ1; D possibly corresponds to TRDD2 (5 bases). Germline loops: CDR1 TSWWSYY, CDR2 QGS. The CDR3 length is 15 residues. This CDR3 is CALGDRPFYTNKLIF. The CDR3 DNA reads as TGTGCTCTTGGGGATAGACCCTTCTACACCAATAAACTCATCTTT.

About this clone: The TCRdb record carries a much larger clone's protein, which differs from this DNA's translation at residue 6; a read error is the likely cause, and the protein listed here is the DNA translation. The genes are TRDV1 and TRDJ1, with 13 bases lining up with TRDD3. No J gene was available from TCRdb, and it was assigned here by a germline match of the DNA. Germline CDR1 TSWWSYY, CDR2 QGS. Losses at the gene ends were 4 bases for V and 0 bases for J; bases not matched to a gene: 20. The CDR3 length is 22 residues. The CDR3 nucleotides are TGTGCTCTTGGGGCACCTCCCTTCCTACTACTGGGGGATACGGGGTACACCGATAAACTCATCTTT. It yields the protein CALGAPPFLLLGDTGYTDKLIF.

Points on this clone: With a far larger clone one base away, a read error is the likely cause. Within the sample, other DNA sequences also encode this same CDR3. This chain links TRDV2 with TRDJ1, with 7 bases aligning to TRDD3. The J gene comes from matching the DNA to germline here; TCRdb lacks it. V gave up 3 bases and J gave up 7 bases; unmatched junction bases: 16. Germline lookup yields CDR1 GEAIGNYY and CDR2 EKD. The CDR3 consists of 16 residues. The CDR3 spells CACDPVWGTALAKLIF. The CDR3 nucleotides read TGTGCCTGTGACCCTGTTTGGGGGACTGCCTTGGCTAAACTCATCTTT.

The table lists this clone with a few counts. This DNA translates differently at residue 16 from the TCRdb protein, which is that of a much larger clone; a read error is likely, and the protein shown is the DNA's own translation. The V gene corresponds to TRDV2; no J gene was called; TRDD3 is the table's D call, not checked against the DNA. The CDR3 totals 18 residues. Germline V gene lookup returns CDR1 GEAIGNYY and CDR2 EKD. This CDR3 reads CACDTLVLGPRDTDKFIF. In DNA form, the CDR3 reads TGTGCCTGTGACACTCTTGTACTGGGGCCCCGGGACACCGATAAATTCATCTTT.

A few counts support this clone. The protein TCRdb gives is from a much larger clone and does not agree with this DNA's translation at residue 14, likely a read error; the protein shown here comes from the DNA. The chain combines TRDV1 with TRDJ1, with D perhaps matching TRDD2 (6 bases). Trimming removed 2 bases from V and 7 bases from J, with 32 bases in between. Looked up from germline, CDR1 is TSWWSYY and CDR2 is QGS. The CDR3 runs 20 residues. The CDR3, as DNA: TGTGCTCTTGGGGAATCTACCTTTCCCCTTCCACAGTTGTGCTGCTGTAAACTCATCTTT. Protein sequence: CALGESTFPLPQLCCCKLIF.

There are many counts of this clone. Since a far larger clone is one base different, this is likely a read error. Other DNA sequences in this specimen translate into the identical CDR3. The rearrangement uses TRDV1 and TRDJ1; 7 bases map to TRDD3. TCRdb is silent on the J gene; assignment here came from matching the DNA to germline. The germline V gene encodes CDR1 TSWWSYY and CDR2 QGS. CDR3 length: 13 residues. The CDR3 loop reads CALGELPGIKLIF. The CDR3 bases are TGTGCCCTTGGGGAACTTCCGGGGATAAAACTCATCTTT.

Only a few counts were recorded for this clone. A single base separates this from a much larger clone, so it may be a read error. This same CDR3 is encoded by further DNA sequences in the sample. The chain couples TRDV2 to TRDJ1, with 10 nucleotides matching TRDD3. As TCRdb names no J gene, one was assigned here on the basis of a DNA match to germline. The CDR3 has 24 amino acids. V was pared by 7 bases and J by 2 bases, with 36 bases of the junction left unmatched. Germline loops: CDR1 GEAIGNYY, CDR2 EKD. CDR3 coding DNA: TGTGCCTGCTCGGCCCGCTCCTTGCCTCGGGGTTACTGGGGGATTGGAGATGTTACCGATAAACTCATCTTT. Translated, it gives CACSARSLPRGYWGIGDVTDKLIF.

This clone occurred a few times. This probably arose from a read error, given a far larger clone one base away. The same CDR3 can be traced to other DNA sequences in this sample. The chain uses TRDV2 and TRDJ1; 9 bases are shared with TRDD3. Germline matching of the DNA provided the J gene here, since TCRdb leaves it blank. Unmatched junction bases numbered 18, after V lost 0 bases and J lost 5 bases. Germline V gene sequence: CDR1 GEAIGNYY, CDR2 EKD. CDR3 length: 19 residues. CDR3 protein: CACDTGGYWGTPGIDKLIF. CDR3 sequence (DNA): TGTGCCTGTGACACCGGGGGGTACTGGGGGACCCCGGGGATTGATAAACTCATCTTT.

Note on this clone: A single base is all that separates this from a far larger clone, so a read error is likely. The sample carries other DNA sequences with the same CDR3. This chain links TRDV2 with TRDJ2; 9 nucleotides line up with TRDD3. The CDR3 is 20 residues long. Trimming took 0 bases from V and 4 from J; bases not matched to a gene: 17. The V gene's germline CDR1 is GEAIGNYY and CDR2 EKD. The CDR3 spells CACDTVSPLGDAPGTAQLFF. The CDR3 nucleotides read TGTGCCTGTGACACCGTCAGCCCCCTGGGGGATGCTCCCGGGACAGCACAACTCTTCTTT.

Details on this clone: With only one base between it and a far larger clone, this is likely a read error. This sample also contains other DNA sequences that code for the same CDR3. The rearrangement joins TRDV2 to TRDJ1, with 10 bases matching TRDD3. TCRdb supplies no J gene; here it was assigned by aligning the nucleotide sequence to germline. With 2 bases clipped from V and 5 bases from J, the junction kept 7 bases outside the gene matches. The CDR3 is made up of 15 amino acids. Germline CDR1 is GEAIGNYY and CDR2 is EKD. The CDR3 region is CACDKYWGIPDKLIF. In DNA form, the CDR3 reads TGTGCCTGTGACAAGTACTGGGGGATCCCTGATAAACTCATCTTT.

In this sample, this clone turned up many times. This likely came from a read error, as a far larger clone is one base away. The same CDR3 can be traced to other DNA sequences in this sample. V and J are TRDV3 and TRDJ1; D gene ambiguous. Germline V gene data show CDR1 as TVYSNPD and CDR2 as GDNSRS (reference sequence). The CDR3 has 16 amino acids. CDR3 sequence: CAFIRPCRGYTDKLIF. The CDR3, as DNA: TGTGCCTTCATCCGACCCTGTCGGGGTTACACCGATAAACTCATCTTC.

Comments on this clone: TCRdb shows a much larger clone's protein in place of this DNA's translation, and the two differ at residue 15, likely through a read error; the protein shown is translated from the DNA. The V gene is TRDV1, the J gene TRDJ1; D remains ambiguous. Here the J gene came from matching the DNA to germline, since TCRdb omits it. This CDR3 has 19 residues. Germline V gene lookup returns CDR1 TSWWSYY and CDR2 QGS. The CDR3 loop reads CALGSQGVATPLSTGKLIF. The CDR3 nucleotides are TGTGCTCTTGGGTCCCAGGGAGTGGCTACTCCCCTGTCTACCGGTAAACTCATCTTT.

In the case of this clone: The amino acid sequence in TCRdb belongs to a much larger clone and departs from this DNA's translation at residue 13, likely a sequencing read error; the sequence shown is translated from the DNA. The rearrangement joins TRDV1 to TRDJ1, with TRDD2 matching 9 bases. TCRdb is silent on the J gene; assignment here came from matching the DNA to germline. The CDR3 extends over 21 amino acids. The germline CDR1 and CDR2 sequences are TSWWSYY and QGS. V trimming: 1 base; J trimming: 2 bases; junction bases outside the gene matches: 20. For the CDR3, the DNA is TGTGCTCTTGGGGAACGTCGGTACCTTCCTACGGGGGACCACTGTACCGATAAACTCATCTTT. Translating gives CALGERRYLPTGDHCTDKLIF.

This clone was detected many times. TCRdb assigns this DNA the protein of a much larger clone, which departs from its translation at residue 7; this likely reflects a read error, and the protein shown comes from translating the DNA. The chain combines TRDV1 with TRDJ1; D not resolved. This CDR3 spans 15 amino acids. Germline CDR1 TSWWSYY, CDR2 QGS. The V gene lost 9 bases and the J gene lost 0 bases, with 17 bases spanning the gap. Here the CDR3 DNA reads TGTGCTCTCGGGCCGCTGAGGTTGTACACCGATAAACTCATCTTT. Translated, it gives CALGPLRLYTDKLIF.

This clone was seen a handful of times. It is likely a read error: a sequence one base away is far more abundant. The sample holds other DNA sequences that translate to the same CDR3. The chain carries TRDV2 and TRDJ1; 11 positions match TRDD3. The CDR3 is 19 amino acids. Germline V gene data show CDR1 as GEAIGNYY and CDR2 as EKD. The CDR3 DNA reads TGTGCCTGCGACACCGTGGTTATGGGGGATACGCGCCTGGCCGATAAACTCATCTTT. Encoded protein: CACDTVVMGDTRLADKLIF.

Of note for this clone: The mismatch at residue 11 between this DNA's translation and the TCRdb protein of a much larger clone likely reflects a read error; the protein shown is translated from the DNA. The chain couples TRDV2 to TRDJ3, with D possibly being TRDD3 (5 bases). The J gene, absent from TCRdb, was called here by matching the DNA to germline. Germline CDR1 GEAIGNYY, CDR2 EKD. CDR3 length: 18 residues. The CDR3 DNA sequence: TGTGCCTGTGACACCGTGGATATAAGCTCCCGGGACACCCGACAGATGTTTTTC. Its translation is CACDTVDISSRDTRQMFF.

This clone has a handful of counts. TCRdb lists the protein of a much larger clone for this DNA, which differs at residue 2, so this is likely a read error; the protein given here is translated from the DNA itself. The gene calls are TRDV2 and TRDJ2; TRDD3 might be the D (5 bases). This CDR3 has 15 amino acids. Germline loops: CDR1 GEAIGNYY, CDR2 EKD. The CDR3 sequence is CSCDTLRGDLAQLFF. In DNA form, the CDR3 reads TGTTCCTGTGACACCCTTAGGGGAGACCTGGCACAACTCTTCTTT.

About this clone itself: The likely explanation is a read error, given a far larger clone one base away. Other DNA sequences in the sample encode the same CDR3. The chain recombines TRDV2 with TRDJ1; 8 bases match TRDD3. TCRdb lists no J gene, so it was determined here by aligning the DNA to germline. Looked up from germline, CDR1 is GEAIGNYY and CDR2 is EKD. This CDR3 has 20 residues. The CDR3 is CACDTGGAGGRGGNTDKLIF. The CDR3 DNA reads TGTGCCTGCGACACCGGAGGTGCTGGGGGAAGGGGAGGCAACACCGATAAACTCATCTTT.

This clone turned up a few times. TCRdb's protein for this DNA is that of a much larger clone and differs from the translation at residue 16, likely a read error; the protein shown is the DNA translation. This chain uses TRDV1 with TRDJ1, with 9 bases that match TRDD3. The J gene was not available in TCRdb and was assigned here by matching the DNA to germline segments. The CDR3 runs to 21 residues. Unmatched junction bases numbered 21, after V lost 1 base and J lost 3 bases. The germline gives CDR1 TSWWSYY, CDR2 QGS. This CDR3 reads CALGERPFFPLLLGDADKLIF. Here the CDR3 DNA reads TGTGCTCTTGGGGAACGGCCCTTTTTCCCACTTTTACTGGGGGACGCCGATAAACTCATCTTT.

About this clone: TCRdb assigns this DNA the protein of a much larger clone, which departs from its translation at residue 9; this likely reflects a read error, and the protein shown comes from translating the DNA. V usage is TRDV1 and J usage is TRDJ1; 7 bases line up with TRDD3. J gave up 0 bases and V 2 bases, and 42 bases lay outside the gene matches. CDR3 length equals 28 residues. Germline V gives CDR1 TSWWSYY, CDR2 QGS. This chain's CDR3 is CALGEYPPPYLVQRTGAGVVTYTDKLIF. CDR3 coding DNA: TGTGCTCTTGGGGAATATCCCCCTCCCTACTTAGTTCAGAGAACTGGGGCGGGGGTCGTGACGTACACCGATAAACTCATCTTT.

The table lists this clone with a few counts. The protein given by TCRdb reflects a much larger clone and differs at residue 17 from this DNA's translation, likely from a read error; the protein shown is the DNA's translation. The chain links TRDV1 to TRDJ1, with 7 bases matching TRDD3. Per the germline V gene, CDR1 is TSWWSYY and CDR2 is QGS. This CDR3 region has 19 residues. The CDR3 reads CALGEHKADWGARVDKPIF. In DNA form, the CDR3 reads TGTGCTCTTGGGGAACATAAGGCGGACTGGGGTGCTCGGGTCGATAAACCCATCTTT.

Turning to this clone: The protein in TCRdb stems from a much larger clone and differs at residue 16 from this DNA's translation, likely a read error; here the protein is translated from the DNA. The J gene is TRDJ1, the V gene TRDV2; 8 bases align to TRDD3. The CDR3 sequence is 19 residues long. In germline, CDR1 is GEAIGNYY, CDR2 EKD. The CDR3 sequence is CACDTSYWGPKKVTDTLIF. CDR3 nucleotide sequence: TGTGCCTGTGACACCTCGTACTGGGGGCCTAAAAAAGTCACCGATACACTCATCTTT.

With regard to this clone: A read error is likely here: a far larger clone is one base away. The sample contains more than one DNA sequence encoding this CDR3. This chain links TRDV2 with TRDJ1; 10 nucleotides align to TRDD3. No J segment appears in TCRdb, so it was assigned here by matching the sequence to germline. Germline V gene data show CDR1 as GEAIGNYY and CDR2 as EKD. The CDR3 has 18 amino acids. With V trimmed by 1 base and J by 3 bases, 13 bases remained unmatched. CDR3 DNA sequence: TGTGCCTGTGACACTGTCGGCGGGGGATACGGTGTTTCCGATAAACTCATCTTT. This encodes CACDTVGGGYGVSDKLIF.

The sample holds a few counts of this clone. The protein held in TCRdb is that of a much larger clone and does not match this DNA's translation at residue 18, likely because of a read error; the protein shown is translated from the DNA. The rearrangement links TRDV2 to TRDJ1; TRDD3 matches at 10 bases. The CDR3 covers 20 residues. Germline CDR1 GEAIGNYY, CDR2 EKD. CDR3 region: CACDTDQNWGIEGYTDKPIF. DNA of the CDR3: TGTGCCTGTGACACTGATCAAAACTGGGGGATCGAAGGGTACACCGATAAACCCATCTTT.

As concerns this clone: A read error is the likely source, as a far larger clone sits one nucleotide away. The rearrangement uses TRDV1 and TRDJ1; 7 bases line up with TRDD3. The J gene comes from matching the DNA to germline here; TCRdb lacks it. The CDR3 contains 17 residues. Unmatched junction bases numbered 10, after V lost 3 bases and J lost 0 bases. Germline V gene sequence: CDR1 TSWWSYY, CDR2 QGS. The CDR3 loop is CALGDVPGGLYTDKLIF. The CDR3, as DNA: TGTGCTCTTGGGGACGTTCCTGGGGGTTTGTACACCGATAAACTCATCTTT.

There are a few counts of this clone. With a far larger clone one base away, a read error is the likely cause. Different DNA sequences within this sample yield the same CDR3. This chain connects TRDV1 to TRDJ1, with D possibly being TRDD3 (5 bases). TCRdb is silent on the J gene; assignment here came from matching the DNA to germline. In germline, CDR1 is TSWWSYY, CDR2 QGS. CDR3 length equals 14 residues. CDR3 amino acids: CALGAFSNTDKLIF. In nucleotides, the CDR3 is TGTGCCCTTGGGGCCTTTTCGAACACCGATAAACTCATCTTT.

This clone was picked up a small number of times. This DNA's translation differs at residue 6 from TCRdb's protein, which comes from a much larger clone; a read error is likely, and the protein shown is translated from the DNA. The chain is built from TRDV1 and TRDJ1; the D call may be TRDD2 or TRDD3 (6 bases each). Matching the DNA to germline supplied the J gene, which TCRdb does not give. Germline assignment: CDR1 TSWWSYY and CDR2 QGS. Trimming removed 3 bases at V and 0 bases at J, with 17 bases between. CDR3 length: 17 amino acids. Here the CDR3 DNA reads TGTGCTCTTGGGGAGCTCCTACCGGGATATTACACCGATAAACTCATCTTT. Translated: CALGELLPGYYTDKLIF.